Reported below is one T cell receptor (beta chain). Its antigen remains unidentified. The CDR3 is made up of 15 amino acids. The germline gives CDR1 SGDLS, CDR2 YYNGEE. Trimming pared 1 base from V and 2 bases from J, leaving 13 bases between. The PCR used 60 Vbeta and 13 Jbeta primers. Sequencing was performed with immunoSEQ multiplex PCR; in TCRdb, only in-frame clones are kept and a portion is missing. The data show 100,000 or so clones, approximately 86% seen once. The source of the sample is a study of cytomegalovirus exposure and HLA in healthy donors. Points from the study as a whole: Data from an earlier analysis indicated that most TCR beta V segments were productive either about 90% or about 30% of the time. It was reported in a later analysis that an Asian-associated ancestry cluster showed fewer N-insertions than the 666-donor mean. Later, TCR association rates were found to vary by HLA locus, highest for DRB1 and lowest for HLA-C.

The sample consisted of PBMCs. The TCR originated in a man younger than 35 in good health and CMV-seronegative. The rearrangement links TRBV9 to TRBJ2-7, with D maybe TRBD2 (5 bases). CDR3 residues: CASSVQGSATYEQYF. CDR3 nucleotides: TGTGCCAGCAGCGTACAAGGGAGCGCGACCTACGAGCAGTACTTC.